This T cell receptor beta chain is drawn from a study of blood T cell repertoires in COVID-19. On the study more broadly: Acute and convalescent COVID-19 samples came from the United States, Italy and Spain. Nucleic acid was either cDNA or gDNA, and it came from T cells, B-cell-depleted T cells, or PBMCs.

In the authors' workflow: The authors estimated nucleated cell counts from reference gene primer amplification. Profiling relied on immunoSEQ multiplex PCR, and the TCRdb table lists in-frame clones only, not all of them. The V and J calls and the clone size are those of that table, but D and trimming were determined from the DNA. The top ten clones hold about 6% of a sample with more than 300,000 clones, 89% of them seen once. The CDR3 is made up of 14 amino acids. The sequenced material came from peripheral blood. The receptor was isolated from a man aged 18 to 30 who had recovered from COVID-19. The chain uses TRBV21-1 and TRBJ2-5; the table's D gene call, TRBD2, was not cross checked with the DNA. TRBV21-1 is termed a pseudogene. This CDR3 is CASSKAPWPGDQYF. The CDR3 coding sequence is TGTGCCAGCAGCAAAGCCCCTTGGCCCGGGGACCAGTACTTC.